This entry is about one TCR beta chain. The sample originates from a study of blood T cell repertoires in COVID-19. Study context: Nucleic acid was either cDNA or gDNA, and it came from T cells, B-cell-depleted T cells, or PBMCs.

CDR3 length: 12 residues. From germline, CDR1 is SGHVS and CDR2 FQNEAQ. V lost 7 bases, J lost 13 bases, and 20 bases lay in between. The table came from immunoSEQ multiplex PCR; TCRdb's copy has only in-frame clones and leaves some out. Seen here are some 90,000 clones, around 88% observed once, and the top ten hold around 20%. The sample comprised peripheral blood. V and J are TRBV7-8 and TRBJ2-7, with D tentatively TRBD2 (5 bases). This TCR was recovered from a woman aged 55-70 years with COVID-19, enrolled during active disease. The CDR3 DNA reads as TGTGCCAGCATCAGCTTCCCGGGGAACCCCTACTTC. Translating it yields CASISFPGNPYF.